The 20 T cell receptor beta chains listed next were all sequenced from one sample in a study of T cell repertoires in cytomegalovirus infection. Their antigens remain unidentified. One entry per CDR3 protein, called by TCRdb with MiXCR from the reads. The sample lists approximately 280,000 distinct CDR3 sequences; approximately 22% were seen once. The sequences come from cultured PBMCs, collected from culture after CMV antigen stimulation. Receptors were obtained from a human donor in good health (CMV status not recorded). Some clones in this sample may be carry-over from other donors' samples.

The J gene is TRBJ1-5, the V gene TRBV18, with D possibly matching TRBD1 (5 bases). This CDR3 is 14 amino acids long. Germline lookup yields CDR1 KGHSH and CDR2 LQKENI. Trimming removed 6 bases from V and 6 bases from J, with 15 bases in between. Written as DNA, the CDR3 is TGTGCCAGCTCTGTCCAGGGTCTGAGTCAGCCCCAGCATTTT. Encoded protein: CASSVQGLSQPQHF.

This clonotype showed up just a few times. The chain's CDR3 is CASSVVRDNTGELFF. The CDR3 DNA follows: TGTGCCAGCAGCGTAGTCAGGGACAACACCGGGGAGCTGTTTTTT. The rearrangement links TRBV9 to TRBJ2-2; D may be TRBD1 or TRBD2 (5 bases each). Germline V gene sequence: CDR1 SGDLS, CDR2 YYNGEE. V lost 0 bases and J lost 2, with 8 bases in between. This CDR3 spans 15 amino acids.

This clonotype came up a few times. The chain uses TRBV6-2 or TRBV6-3 and TRBJ2-1; no reliable D call. The ends were cut back, 8 bases at V and 0 bases at J, with 14 bases in the middle. The CDR3 has 15 amino acids. Germline V gene sequence: CDR1 MNHEY, CDR2 SVGEGT. Here the CDR3 reads CASSRHISSYNEQFF. For the CDR3, the DNA is TGTGCCAGCTCCAGGCACATCAGCTCCTACAATGAGCAGTTCTTC.

A few counts support this clonotype. V usage is TRBV10-3 and J usage is TRBJ1-1; perhaps TRBD1 as D (5 bases). This CDR3 comprises 16 residues. Trimming left V 0 bases short and J 3 bases short, with 14 bases between. CDR1 and CDR2 (germline): ENHRY, SYGVKD. CDR3 in amino acids: CAISESGTGRYTEAFF. Written as DNA, the CDR3 is TGTGCCATCAGTGAGTCTGGGACGGGGCGGTACACTGAAGCTTTCTTT.

The chain uses TRBV4-1 and TRBJ1-4; unclear D gene. Looked up from germline, CDR1 is MGHRA and CDR2 is YSYEKL. The CDR3 extends over 15 amino acids. V shed 1 base and J shed 5 bases, with 11 bases lying between them. Written as DNA, the CDR3 is TGCGCCAGCAGCCAAGGATGGGGAGGGAATGAAAAACTGTTTTTT. It yields the protein CASSQGWGGNEKLFF.

Details on this clonotype: A clone one base away is much larger, so this may be a read error. V is TRBV7-2 and J is TRBJ1-2; tentatively, D is TRBD1 (5 bases). This CDR3 is built from 13 residues. Germline values: CDR1 SGHTA, CDR2 FQGNSA. The CDR3 sequence is CASGLEGLYGYTF. The CDR3 DNA reads TGTGCCAGCGGCTTAGAGGGGCTCTATGGCTACACCTTC.

The CDR3 coding sequence is TGTGCCAGCAGTTATCCGGGGGACGAGCAGTACTTC. The encoded protein is CASSYPGDEQYF. This chain uses TRBV6-5 with TRBJ2-7; D is perhaps TRBD2 (6 bases). The CDR3 extends over 12 amino acids. V shed 3 bases and J shed 5 bases, with 8 bases lying between them. Germline CDR1 MNHEY, CDR2 SVGAGI.

The table lists this clonotype with many counts. The gene calls are TRBV28 and TRBJ1-1; D unresolved. Trimming stripped 5 bases from V and 7 bases from J, with 14 bases between. Germline assignment: CDR1 MDHEN and CDR2 SYDVKM. CDR3 length equals 13 residues. The chain's CDR3 is CASSPGELREAFF. In DNA form, the CDR3 reads TGTGCCAGCAGTCCCGGAGAACTGCGTGAAGCTTTCTTT. The complete variable domain, with remaining parts taken from reference TRBV28 and TRBJ1-1, reads DVKVTQSSRYLVKRTGEKVFLECVQDMDHENMFWYRQDPGLGLRLIYFSYDVKMKEKGDIPEGYSVSREKKERFSLILESASTNQTSMYLCASSPGELREAFFGQGTRLTVV.

The genes are TRBV12-3 or TRBV12-4 and TRBJ1-5; D gene ambiguous. Trimming stripped 7 bases from V and 4 bases from J, with 14 bases between. This CDR3 has 14 residues. CDR3 amino acids: CASTTFGTNQPQHF. CDR3 nucleotide sequence: TGTGCCAGCACCACCTTCGGAACAAATCAGCCCCAGCATTTT.

Many counts were recorded for this clonotype. This sequence joins TRBV7-2 and TRBJ1-4, with no clear D. The CDR3 is 16 residues long. The V end was cut by 5 bases, the J end by 7 bases, with 20 bases between. CDR1 is SGHTA, CDR2 FQGNSA, per germline. CDR3 residues: CASSPSLLSFGEKLFF. The CDR3 coding sequence is TGTGCCAGCAGCCCGTCCCTATTGTCGTTTGGTGAAAAACTGTTTTTT.

The chain carries TRBV2 and TRBJ1-1; unclear D gene. Germline V gene lookup returns CDR1 SNHLY and CDR2 FYNNEI. The CDR3 contains 13 residues. Trimming shortened V by 6 bases and J by 4 bases, and 12 bases separated the two germline ends. Here the CDR3 DNA reads TGTGCCAGCAGCCCCGCCATTTCCACTGAAGCTTTCTTT. Translated: CASSPAISTEAFF.

Notes on this clonotype: A clone one base away is much larger, so this may be a read error. The chain links TRBV6-5 to TRBJ2-3, with 14 nucleotides matching TRBD2. Germline loops: CDR1 MNHEY, CDR2 SVGAGI. CDR3 size: 15 residues. The J segment lost 4 bases and the V segment lost 6 bases, leaving 3 bases of the junction unmatched. The CDR3 DNA follows: TGTGCCAGCAGGTCGGGACTAGCGGGAGCAGATACGCAGTATTTT. Residues: CASRSGLAGADTQYF.

The CDR3 region has the DNA TGTGCCAGCCTTCCCGGGACAGGGAATGAGCAGTTCTTC. It codes for CASLPGTGNEQFF. The rearrangement uses TRBV19 and TRBJ2-1; 9 nucleotides align to TRBD1. There are 13 residues in the CDR3. The V and J ends lost 9 bases and 7 bases, in that order; junction bases with no gene match: 7. Per germline, CDR1 LNHDA and CDR2 SQIVND (reference sequence).

This chain connects TRBV12-3 or TRBV12-4 to TRBJ2-2, with 15 bases identical to TRBD2. Trimming removed 10 bases from V and 10 bases from J; junction bases left unmatched: 4. This CDR3 has 13 amino acids. The DNA of the CDR3 is TGTGCCACCGGACTAGCGGGAGGGGTGGAGCTGTTTTTT. This gives the protein CATGLAGGVELFF.

The rearrangement joins TRBV11-2 to TRBJ2-1; D is unclear. The CDR3 is made up of 13 amino acids. CDR1 is SGHAT and CDR2 is FQNNGV in the germline V gene. The V end was cut by 0 bases, the J end by 8 bases, with 8 bases between. The CDR3 DNA reads as TGTGCCAGCAGCTTAGACCGGATCGATGAGCAGTTCTTC. Protein sequence: CASSLDRIDEQFF. Filled out from reference TRBV11-2 and TRBJ2-1, the complete variable domain reads EAGVAQSPRYKIIEKRQSVAFWCNPISGHATLYWYQQILGQGPKLLIQFQNNGVVDDSQLPKDRFSAERLKGVDSTLKIQPAKLEDSAVYLCASSLDRIDEQFFGPGTRLTVL.

This clonotype was counted a few times. This rearrangement joins TRBV19 to TRBJ1-2; 8 nucleotides line up with TRBD1. CDR1 is LNHDA, CDR2 SQIVND, per germline (reference sequence). The CDR3 consists of 16 residues. Trimming removed 5 bases from V and 3 bases from J; junction bases left unmatched: 11. The CDR3 bases are TGTGCCAGTAGTCCGGGACAGGCCCAGAGTTACTATGGCTACACCTTC. Protein sequence: CASSPGQAQSYYGYTF. Complete variable domain (other parts from reference TRBV19 and TRBJ1-2): DGGITQSPKYLFRKEGQNVTLSCEQNLNHDAMYWYRQDPGQGLRLIYYSQIVNDFQKGDIAEGYSVSREKKESFPLTVTSAQKNPTAFYLCASSPGQAQSYYGYTFGSGTRLTVV.

This clonotype was seen a few times. The CDR3 sequence is CASSPGQRSGEQYF. The CDR3, as DNA: TGTGCCAGCAGTCCGGGACAGAGATCCGGCGAGCAGTACTTC. This chain links TRBV7-2 with TRBJ2-7; 7 bases match TRBD1. The CDR3 has 14 residues. Germline CDR1 is SGHTA and CDR2 is FQGNSA. With V trimmed by 6 bases and J by 6 bases, 11 bases remained unmatched.

The V and J genes are TRBV12-3 or TRBV12-4 and TRBJ1-1; D is perhaps TRBD1 (6 bases). There are 14 residues in the CDR3. Trimming cost V 4 bases and J 5 bases, with 14 bases left between them. The CDR3 sequence is CASSWGGAGTEAFF. For the CDR3, the DNA is TGTGCCAGCAGTTGGGGGGGGGCAGGGACTGAAGCTTTCTTT.

The chain joins TRBV4-2 to TRBJ2-3; the match to TRBD2 covers 13 bases. Germline CDR1 reads LGHNA; CDR2 reads YNFKEQ. The CDR3 has 18 amino acids. The trim removed 6 bases at V and 2 bases at J, leaving 11 bases unmatched. The CDR3 nucleotides read TGTGCCAGCAGACCCATACAGGGACTAGCGGGAAACACAGATACGCAGTATTTT. The encoded protein is CASRPIQGLAGNTDTQYF.

This clonotype was seen only a few times. This rearrangement joins TRBV12-3 or TRBV12-4 to TRBJ2-7, with 11 bases matching TRBD2. With V trimmed by 3 bases and J by 7 bases, 8 bases remained unmatched. The length of the CDR3 is 15 residues. The CDR3 region has the DNA TGTGCCAGCAGTTTGGCCGGGACTAGCGGCTTGGAGCAGTACTTC. This translates into CASSLAGTSGLEQYF.